Listed below are T cell receptor beta chains from one sample, sequenced in a study of vaccination effects on CD4 cells after COVID-19. The method was immunoSEQ multiplex PCR; TCRdb's version includes in-frame clones alone and lacks a portion of them. Of over 25,000 clones listed, roughly four fifths are singletons. Their antigens are not known. Sample: CD4+ T cells from PBMCs cultured with HCoV-229E spike peptides, taken after COVID-19 vaccination. These receptor sequences come from a human donor who received a COVID-19 vaccine. Each CDR3 is given with its conserved first and last residue. A D gene is named only where the DNA matches it firmly. Some rows have no size entry. The others give once, few or many, or a class for an expanded clone.

d_gene: TRBD2; abundance: few; v_gene: TRBV24-1; j_gene: TRBJ2-1; CDR3aa: CATGEGNEQFF; CDR3nt: TGTGCCACCGGGGAGGGGAATGAGCAGTTCTTC
d_gene: NA; abundance: NA; v_gene: TRBV18; j_gene: TRBJ1-4; CDR3aa: CASSPLAGNEKLFF; CDR3nt: TGTGCCAGCTCACCACTGGCGGGTAATGAAAAACTGTTTTTT
d_gene: NA; abundance: few; v_gene: TRBV5-1; j_gene: TRBJ1-1; CDR3aa: CASSTTGNTEAFF; CDR3nt: TGCGCCAGCAGTACTACAGGGAACACTGAAGCTTTCTTT
d_gene: TRBD2; abundance: NA; v_gene: TRBV5-4; j_gene: TRBJ2-1; CDR3aa: CASSLGLTSGTLYNEQFF; CDR3nt: TGTGCCAGCAGCTTGGGATTGACTAGCGGGACCCTTTACAATGAGCAGTTCTTC
d_gene: TRBD2; abundance: NA; v_gene: TRBV20-1; j_gene: TRBJ2-7; CDR3aa: CSAGGGYEQYF; CDR3nt: TGCAGTGCCGGGGGGGGCTACGAGCAGTACTTC
d_gene: NA; abundance: NA; v_gene: TRBV5-1; j_gene: TRBJ1-2; CDR3aa: CASSSGAGYTF; CDR3nt: TGCGCCAGCAGCTCGGGGGCTGGCTACACCTTC
d_gene: NA; abundance: NA; v_gene: TRBV7-9; j_gene: TRBJ1-1; CDR3aa: CASSSRVMNTEAFF; CDR3nt: TGTGCCAGCAGCAGCAGGGTCATGAACACTGAAGCTTTCTTT
d_gene: NA; abundance: few; v_gene: TRBV5-4; j_gene: TRBJ1-1; CDR3aa: CASSAPGRDTEAFF; CDR3nt: TGTGCCAGCAGCGCCCCCGGGAGGGACACTGAAGCTTTCTTT
d_gene: NA; abundance: NA; v_gene: TRBV27; j_gene: TRBJ2-6; CDR3aa: CASSFSRFRTSGANVLTF; CDR3nt: TGTGCCAGCAGTTTTTCAAGGTTTAGAACCTCTGGGGCCAACGTCCTGACTTTC
d_gene: NA; abundance: NA; v_gene: TRBV7-7; j_gene: TRBJ1-1; CDR3aa: CASSFDLAAEAFF; CDR3nt: TGTGCCAGCAGCTTTGACCTGGCAGCCGAAGCTTTCTTT
d_gene: TRBD2; abundance: NA; v_gene: TRBV3-1/TRBV3-2; j_gene: TRBJ2-3; CDR3aa: CASILAGGSNYTQYF; CDR3nt: TGTGCCAGCATCCTAGCGGGGGGGAGCAATTATACGCAGTATTTT
d_gene: NA; abundance: NA; v_gene: TRBV5-1; j_gene: TRBJ1-2; CDR3aa: CASSRREQGGYGYTF; CDR3nt: TGCGCCAGCAGTCGGCGGGAGCAAGGAGGCTATGGCTACACCTTC
d_gene: NA; abundance: NA; v_gene: TRBV21-1; j_gene: TRBJ2-1; CDR3aa: CASTLPLTSGVYNEQFF; CDR3nt: TGTGCCAGCACCTTACCCTTGACTAGCGGGGTATACAATGAGCAGTTCTTC
d_gene: NA; abundance: NA; v_gene: TRBV5-7; j_gene: TRBJ2-1; CDR3aa: CASSLTANEQFF; CDR3nt: TGTGCCAGCAGCTTGACTGCGAATGAGCAGTTCTTC
d_gene: TRBD1; abundance: NA; v_gene: TRBV6-6; j_gene: TRBJ1-5; CDR3aa: CASSRASGTGSYQPQHF; CDR3nt: TGTGCCAGCAGTCGCGCCTCCGGGACAGGGAGTTATCAGCCCCAGCATTTT
d_gene: NA; abundance: NA; v_gene: TRBV14; j_gene: TRBJ1-6; CDR3aa: CASSQDGGRVSPLHF; CDR3nt: TGTGCCAGCAGCCAAGACGGGGGGCGCGTCTCACCCCTCCACTTT
d_gene: NA; abundance: NA; v_gene: TRBV7-6; j_gene: TRBJ1-3; CDR3aa: CASSQRTSGNTIYF; CDR3nt: TGTGCCAGCAGCCAACGGACCTCTGGAAACACCATATATTTT
d_gene: TRBD2; abundance: NA; v_gene: TRBV11-3; j_gene: TRBJ2-1; CDR3aa: CASSLAPSGGASANEQFF; CDR3nt: TGTGCCAGCAGCTTAGCCCCCAGCGGGGGGGCCTCCGCAAATGAGCAGTTCTTC
d_gene: NA; abundance: few; v_gene: TRBV2; j_gene: TRBJ1-3; CDR3aa: CASSEARSGNTIYF; CDR3nt: TGTGCCAGCAGTGAAGCCAGGTCAGGAAACACCATATATTTT
d_gene: NA; abundance: NA; v_gene: TRBV7-2; j_gene: TRBJ2-7; CDR3aa: CASSFSTYDYEQYF; CDR3nt: TGTGCCAGCAGCTTTTCCACGTACGACTACGAGCAGTACTTC
d_gene: NA; abundance: few; v_gene: TRBV6-5; j_gene: TRBJ2-7; CDR3aa: CASMSGSYEQYF; CDR3nt: TGTGCCAGCATGTCCGGATCCTACGAGCAGTACTTC
d_gene: NA; abundance: NA; v_gene: TRBV6-5; j_gene: TRBJ2-7; CDR3aa: CASRWTPTSYEQYF; CDR3nt: TGTGCCAGCAGATGGACCCCTACTTCCTACGAGCAGTACTTC
d_gene: TRBD1; abundance: NA; v_gene: TRBV27; j_gene: TRBJ1-6; CDR3aa: CASSQQGNSSPLHF; CDR3nt: TGTGCCAGCAGCCAACAGGGGAATAGTTCACCCCTCCACTTT
d_gene: NA; abundance: once; v_gene: TRBV19; j_gene: TRBJ1-1; CDR3aa: CATRLGGTEAFF; CDR3nt: TGTGCCACCCGTCTGGGGGGCACTGAAGCTTTCTTT
d_gene: TRBD1; abundance: few; v_gene: TRBV24-1; j_gene: TRBJ1-2; CDR3aa: CATSDQGANYGYTF; CDR3nt: TGTGCCACCAGTGATCAGGGGGCCAACTATGGCTACACCTTC
d_gene: NA; abundance: few; v_gene: TRBV3-1/TRBV3-2; j_gene: TRBJ1-5; CDR3aa: CASSQVPGTPQPQHF; CDR3nt: TGTGCCAGCAGCCAGGTACCAGGGACGCCTCAGCCCCAGCATTTT
d_gene: TRBD1; abundance: NA; v_gene: TRBV30; j_gene: TRBJ1-2; CDR3aa: CAWSPGQVYGYTF; CDR3nt: TGTGCCTGGAGTCCGGGACAGGTCTATGGCTACACCTTC
d_gene: NA; abundance: few; v_gene: TRBV12-3/TRBV12-4; j_gene: TRBJ1-5; CDR3aa: CASRGMGNQPQHF; CDR3nt: TGTGCCAGCAGAGGAATGGGCAATCAGCCCCAGCATTTT
d_gene: NA; abundance: NA; v_gene: TRBV11-2; j_gene: TRBJ1-2; CDR3aa: CASSSSGAGARNGYTF; CDR3nt: TGTGCCAGCAGCTCCAGCGGCGCGGGGGCGCGTAATGGCTACACCTTC
d_gene: NA; abundance: few; v_gene: TRBV10-1; j_gene: TRBJ2-3; CDR3aa: CASRGITDTQYF; CDR3nt: TGCGCCAGCAGAGGGATTACAGATACGCAGTATTTT
d_gene: NA; abundance: NA; v_gene: TRBV5-1; j_gene: TRBJ2-5; CDR3aa: CASSSIITAGTQETQYF; CDR3nt: TGCGCCAGCAGCTCGATTATCACGGCCGGAACCCAAGAGACCCAGTACTTC
d_gene: NA; abundance: NA; v_gene: TRBV6-5; j_gene: TRBJ1-6; CDR3aa: CASSAGRLNSPLHF; CDR3nt: TGTGCCAGCAGCGCCGGACGGTTGAATTCACCCCTCCACTTT
d_gene: TRBD2; abundance: NA; v_gene: TRBV5-1; j_gene: TRBJ2-1; CDR3aa: CASSLSLAGGPNEQFF; CDR3nt: TGCGCCAGCAGCTTGTCCCTAGCGGGAGGGCCAAATGAGCAGTTCTTC
d_gene: NA; abundance: NA; v_gene: TRBV19; j_gene: TRBJ2-5; CDR3aa: CASTPRGAKETQYF; CDR3nt: TGTGCCAGTACCCCAAGGGGGGCTAAGGAGACCCAGTACTTC
d_gene: TRBD2; abundance: NA; v_gene: TRBV14; j_gene: TRBJ2-5; CDR3aa: CASSQLGSGGPQETQYF; CDR3nt: TGTGCCAGCAGCCAACTCGGCAGCGGGGGCCCTCAAGAGACCCAGTACTTC
d_gene: TRBD1; abundance: medium-sized; v_gene: TRBV10-3; j_gene: TRBJ1-1; CDR3aa: CAISDSGTVNTEAFF; CDR3nt: TGTGCCATCAGTGATTCCGGGACAGTAAACACTGAAGCTTTCTTT
d_gene: NA; abundance: NA; v_gene: TRBV25-1; j_gene: TRBJ1-2; CDR3aa: CASSEYANYGYTF; CDR3nt: TGTGCCAGCAGTGAATACGCTAACTATGGCTACACCTTC
d_gene: NA; abundance: NA; v_gene: TRBV18; j_gene: TRBJ2-7; CDR3aa: CASSPLQGLHSYEQYF; CDR3nt: TGTGCCAGCTCACCACTCCAGGGATTACACTCCTACGAGCAGTACTTC
d_gene: TRBD1; abundance: NA; v_gene: TRBV4-2; j_gene: TRBJ1-1; CDR3aa: CASSRLVRDSEAFF; CDR3nt: TGTGCCAGCAGCCGACTCGTCCGGGACAGTGAAGCTTTCTTT
d_gene: TRBD2; abundance: NA; v_gene: TRBV6-1; j_gene: TRBJ2-7; CDR3aa: CASSEIAGGSYEQYF; CDR3nt: TGTGCCAGCAGTGAAATAGCGGGAGGGTCCTACGAGCAGTACTTC
d_gene: TRBD2; abundance: NA; v_gene: TRBV3-1/TRBV3-2; j_gene: TRBJ2-3; CDR3aa: CASSQMTSDHTDTQYF; CDR3nt: TGTGCCAGCAGCCAGATGACTAGCGATCACACAGATACGCAGTATTTT
d_gene: NA; abundance: NA; v_gene: TRBV2; j_gene: TRBJ2-7; CDR3aa: CASSVGRGYYEQYF; CDR3nt: TGTGCCAGCAGTGTGGGTCGGGGATACTACGAGCAGTACTTC
d_gene: NA; abundance: NA; v_gene: TRBV5-8; j_gene: TRBJ2-3; CDR3aa: CASSRTTGTTDTQYF; CDR3nt: TGTGCCAGCAGCCGAACGACCGGGACCACAGATACGCAGTATTTT
d_gene: NA; abundance: NA; v_gene: TRBV11-2; j_gene: TRBJ2-5; CDR3aa: CASSLAGVTSETQYF; CDR3nt: TGTGCCAGCAGCTTAGCGGGGGTTACCAGCGAGACCCAGTACTTC
d_gene: TRBD1; abundance: NA; v_gene: TRBV5-1; j_gene: TRBJ1-6; CDR3aa: CASSFGMTGPNSPLHF; CDR3nt: TGCGCCAGCAGCTTCGGCATGACAGGGCCCAATTCACCCCTCCACTTT
d_gene: NA; abundance: NA; v_gene: TRBV2; j_gene: TRBJ2-1; CDR3aa: CASSPSSSYNEQFF; CDR3nt: TGTGCCAGCAGTCCGTCTAGCTCCTACAATGAGCAGTTCTTC
d_gene: NA; abundance: NA; v_gene: TRBV3-1/TRBV3-2; j_gene: TRBJ2-5; CDR3aa: CASSQTGLSHETQYF; CDR3nt: TGTGCCAGCAGCCAGACTGGACTGTCCCACGAGACCCAGTACTTC
d_gene: TRBD2; abundance: NA; v_gene: TRBV5-8; j_gene: TRBJ2-5; CDR3aa: CASSLGGSGVAETQYF; CDR3nt: TGTGCCAGCAGCTTGGGGGGTAGCGGGGTCGCAGAGACCCAGTACTTC
d_gene: NA; abundance: NA; v_gene: TRBV2; j_gene: TRBJ2-7; CDR3aa: CASSQLGSYEQYF; CDR3nt: TGTGCCAGTAGCCAGTTGGGATCCTACGAGCAGTACTTC
d_gene: TRBD1; abundance: few; v_gene: TRBV7-9; j_gene: TRBJ1-4; CDR3aa: CASSLVGLGQGEKLFF; CDR3nt: TGTGCCAGCAGCTTAGTAGGGCTCGGACAGGGAGAAAAACTGTTTTTT
d_gene: NA; abundance: NA; v_gene: TRBV27; j_gene: TRBJ2-7; CDR3aa: CASSSIRVHEQYF; CDR3nt: TGTGCCAGCAGTTCCATCAGGGTGCACGAGCAGTACTTC
d_gene: TRBD1; abundance: NA; v_gene: TRBV6-5; j_gene: TRBJ1-2; CDR3aa: CASSSDRVYGYTF; CDR3nt: TGTGCCAGCAGCTCGGACAGGGTCTATGGCTACACCTTC
d_gene: TRBD1; abundance: NA; v_gene: TRBV15; j_gene: TRBJ1-3; CDR3aa: CATSRDRDRGNTIYF; CDR3nt: TGTGCCACCAGCAGAGACCGGGACAGGGGAAACACCATATATTTT
d_gene: NA; abundance: NA; v_gene: TRBV4-1; j_gene: TRBJ2-2; CDR3aa: CASSTHPLGGTGELFF; CDR3nt: TGCGCCAGCAGCACACACCCCCTGGGAGGCACCGGGGAGCTGTTTTTT
d_gene: NA; abundance: NA; v_gene: TRBV6-5; j_gene: TRBJ2-2; CDR3aa: CASTTADTGELFF; CDR3nt: TGTGCCAGCACAACAGCAGACACCGGGGAGCTGTTTTTT